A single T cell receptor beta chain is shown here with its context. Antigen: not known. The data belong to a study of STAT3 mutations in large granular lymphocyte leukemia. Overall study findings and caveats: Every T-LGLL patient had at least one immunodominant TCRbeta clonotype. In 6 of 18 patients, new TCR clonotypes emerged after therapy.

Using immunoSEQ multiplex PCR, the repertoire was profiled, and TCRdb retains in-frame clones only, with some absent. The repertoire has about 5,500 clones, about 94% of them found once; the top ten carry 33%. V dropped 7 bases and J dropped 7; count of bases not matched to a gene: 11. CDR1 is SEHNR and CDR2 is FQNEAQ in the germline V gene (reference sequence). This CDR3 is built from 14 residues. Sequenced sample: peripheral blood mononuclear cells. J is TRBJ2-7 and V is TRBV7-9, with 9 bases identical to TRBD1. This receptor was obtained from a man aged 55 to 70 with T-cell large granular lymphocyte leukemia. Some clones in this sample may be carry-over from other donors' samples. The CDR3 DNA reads TGTGCCAGCACTCCCGGGACAGGGCTGGAAGAGCAGTACTTC. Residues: CASTPGTGLEEQYF. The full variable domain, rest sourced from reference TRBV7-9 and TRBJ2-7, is DTGVSQNPRHKITKRGQNVTFRCDPISEHNRLYWYRQTLGQGPEFLTYFQNEAQLEKSRLLSDRFSAERPKGSFSTLEIQRTEQGDSAMYLCASTPGTGLEEQYFGPGTRLTVT.